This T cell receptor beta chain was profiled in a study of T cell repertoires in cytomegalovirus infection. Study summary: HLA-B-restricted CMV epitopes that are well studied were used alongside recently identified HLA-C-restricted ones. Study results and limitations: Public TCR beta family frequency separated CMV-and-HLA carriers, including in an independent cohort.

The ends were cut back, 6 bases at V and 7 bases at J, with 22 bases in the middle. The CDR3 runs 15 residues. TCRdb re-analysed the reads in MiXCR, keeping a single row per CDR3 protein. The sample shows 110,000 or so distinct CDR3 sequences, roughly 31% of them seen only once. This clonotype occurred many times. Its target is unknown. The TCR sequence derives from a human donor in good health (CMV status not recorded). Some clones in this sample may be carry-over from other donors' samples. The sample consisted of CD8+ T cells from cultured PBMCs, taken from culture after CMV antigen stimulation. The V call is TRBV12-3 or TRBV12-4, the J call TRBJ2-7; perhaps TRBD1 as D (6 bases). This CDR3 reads CASSMTGHSRGEQYF. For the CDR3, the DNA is TGTGCCAGCAGCATGACGGGACATTCCCGCGGAGAGCAGTACTTC.